These T cell receptor beta chains were read from a single sample in a study of T cells after yellow fever vaccination. TCRdb itself ran the 5' RACE reads through MiXCR, one entry per CDR3 protein. The data show some 560,000 distinct CDR3 sequences, roughly 17% seen once. The sample consisted of PBMCs, taken roughly 5 days after the first yellow fever vaccination. These TCRs come from a man younger than 35 who received the YFV17D yellow fever vaccine. Both conserved end residues are part of each CDR3. Each record gives: CDR3 length, V gene, clone size, D gene, J gene, CDR3 DNA, CDR3 protein. A D gene is named only where the DNA matches it firmly. Where a row states a size, it is once, few, many or the class of an expanded clone; other rows omit it.

cdr3_length: 14; v_call: TRBV18; clone_size: -; d_call: -; j_call: TRBJ1-2; cdr3_nt: TGTGCCAGCTCACCAAAACAGGGACCATATGGCTACACCTTC; cdr3_aa: CASSPKQGPYGYTF
cdr3_length: 14; v_call: TRBV15; clone_size: -; d_call: -; j_call: TRBJ2-7; cdr3_nt: TGTGCCACCAGCAGAGATATTAGGGGAGAGGAGCAGTACTTC; cdr3_aa: CATSRDIRGEEQYF
cdr3_length: 10; v_call: TRBV12-3/TRBV12-4; clone_size: few; d_call: -; j_call: TRBJ1-5; cdr3_nt: TGTGCCAGCACGCCTCAGCCCCAGCATTTT; cdr3_aa: CASTPQPQHF
cdr3_length: 18; v_call: TRBV4-2; clone_size: -; d_call: -; j_call: TRBJ1-2; cdr3_nt: TGTGCCAGCAGCCAAGAGGTCCCCAGGGCCGCCGCGAACTATGGCTACACCTTC; cdr3_aa: CASSQEVPRAAANYGYTF
cdr3_length: 15; v_call: TRBV27; clone_size: -; d_call: -; j_call: TRBJ1-5; cdr3_nt: TGTGCCAGCAGTTTAGGGGGCAGGGGCGATCAGCCCCAGCATTTT; cdr3_aa: CASSLGGRGDQPQHF
cdr3_length: 14; v_call: TRBV6-1; clone_size: few; d_call: -; j_call: TRBJ1-1; cdr3_nt: TGTGCCAGCACCACGTGGGGGAGGAACACTGAAGCTTTCTTT; cdr3_aa: CASTTWGRNTEAFF
cdr3_length: 18; v_call: TRBV18; clone_size: many; d_call: TRBD1; j_call: TRBJ1-5; cdr3_nt: TGTGCCAGCTCACCAACCCGACAGGGGTCAGCCGTAGGGCAGCCCCAGCATTTT; cdr3_aa: CASSPTRQGSAVGQPQHF
cdr3_length: 13; v_call: TRBV11-3; clone_size: few; d_call: -; j_call: TRBJ2-5; cdr3_nt: TGTGCCAGCAGTCGGGACACCAAAGAGACCCAGTACTTC; cdr3_aa: CASSRDTKETQYF
cdr3_length: 14; v_call: TRBV9; clone_size: many; d_call: TRBD2; j_call: TRBJ2-1; cdr3_nt: TGTGCCAGCAGCCGGGGGGGCAAATACAATGAGCAGTTCTTC; cdr3_aa: CASSRGGKYNEQFF
cdr3_length: 15; v_call: TRBV5-6; clone_size: -; d_call: -; j_call: TRBJ2-5; cdr3_nt: TGTGCCAGCAGCTTGGGGCCCCGTGTGCAAGAGACCCAGTACTTC; cdr3_aa: CASSLGPRVQETQYF
cdr3_length: 13; v_call: TRBV7-2; clone_size: few; d_call: -; j_call: TRBJ2-5; cdr3_nt: TGTGCCAGCAGCACCCGGACAGATGGGACCCAGTACTTC; cdr3_aa: CASSTRTDGTQYF
cdr3_length: 15; v_call: TRBV2; clone_size: few; d_call: -; j_call: TRBJ1-1; cdr3_nt: TGTGCCAGCAGTACCCGGGCAGGTCCTATCACTGAAGCTTTCTTT; cdr3_aa: CASSTRAGPITEAFF
cdr3_length: 14; v_call: TRBV7-2; clone_size: -; d_call: -; j_call: TRBJ2-3; cdr3_nt: TGTGCCAGCAGCTTTTTGGGGGCCGGAGATACGCAGTATTTT; cdr3_aa: CASSFLGAGDTQYF
cdr3_length: 13; v_call: TRBV4-2; clone_size: -; d_call: -; j_call: TRBJ1-2; cdr3_nt: TGTGCCAGCAGCCAGGCACAAGCCCGGGGCTACACCTTC; cdr3_aa: CASSQAQARGYTF
cdr3_length: 16; v_call: TRBV4-1; clone_size: -; d_call: -; j_call: TRBJ2-7; cdr3_nt: TGCGCCAGCAGCCAAGCATTCGGTGCAGGGCACTACGAGCAGTACTTC; cdr3_aa: CASSQAFGAGHYEQYF
cdr3_length: 12; v_call: TRBV27; clone_size: -; d_call: -; j_call: TRBJ2-5; cdr3_nt: TGTGCCAGCAGTTCCCAAGGAGAGACCCAGTACTTC; cdr3_aa: CASSSQGETQYF
cdr3_length: 16; v_call: TRBV12-3/TRBV12-4; clone_size: few; d_call: TRBD1; j_call: TRBJ2-6; cdr3_nt: TGTGCCAGCACCCTGGGGACAGGGACTGGGGCCAACGTCCTGACTTTC; cdr3_aa: CASTLGTGTGANVLTF
cdr3_length: 12; v_call: TRBV13; clone_size: -; d_call: -; j_call: TRBJ2-5; cdr3_nt: TGTGCCAGCAGCGGGGGCCAGGGGACCCAGTACTTC; cdr3_aa: CASSGGQGTQYF
cdr3_length: 15; v_call: TRBV9; clone_size: -; d_call: -; j_call: TRBJ1-1; cdr3_nt: TGTGCCAGCAGCGTAGCCGGGAATCAGAACACTGAAGCTTTCTTT; cdr3_aa: CASSVAGNQNTEAFF
cdr3_length: 15; v_call: TRBV30; clone_size: -; d_call: TRBD2; j_call: TRBJ2-3; cdr3_nt: TGTGCCTGGTCCGCTTGGCGGGGGGGCCCAGATACGCAGTATTTT; cdr3_aa: CAWSAWRGGPDTQYF
cdr3_length: 16; v_call: TRBV4-2; clone_size: -; d_call: TRBD1; j_call: TRBJ1-6; cdr3_nt: TGTGCCAGCAGCCAAGATCCCGACAGGGAAGGTTCACCCCTCCACTTT; cdr3_aa: CASSQDPDREGSPLHF
cdr3_length: 15; v_call: TRBV6-5; clone_size: few; d_call: TRBD1; j_call: TRBJ1-1; cdr3_nt: TGTGCCAGCAGTTCTAATGCAGGGGGTAGCACTGAAGCTTTCTTT; cdr3_aa: CASSSNAGGSTEAFF
cdr3_length: 13; v_call: TRBV10-3; clone_size: -; d_call: -; j_call: TRBJ1-5; cdr3_nt: TGTGCCATCAGTGAAGGTGGAGGGCAGCCCCAGCATTTT; cdr3_aa: CAISEGGGQPQHF
cdr3_length: 15; v_call: TRBV4-1; clone_size: -; d_call: -; j_call: TRBJ2-3; cdr3_nt: TGCGCCAGCAGCCAAGAAAGTGGGGGGAGAGATACGCAGTATTTT; cdr3_aa: CASSQESGGRDTQYF
cdr3_length: 14; v_call: TRBV7-9; clone_size: -; d_call: TRBD1; j_call: TRBJ1-6; cdr3_nt: TGTGCCAGCAGCTCAGGGACAGGGCCATCACCCCTCCACTTT; cdr3_aa: CASSSGTGPSPLHF
cdr3_length: 18; v_call: TRBV11-2; clone_size: -; d_call: -; j_call: TRBJ1-2; cdr3_nt: TGTGCCAGCAGTTTGGGTCCGCAGGGCCAGACCCGATATTATGGCTACACCTTC; cdr3_aa: CASSLGPQGQTRYYGYTF
cdr3_length: 19; v_call: TRBV25-1; clone_size: -; d_call: -; j_call: TRBJ2-6; cdr3_nt: TGTGCCAGCAGTGGAGCAGAAAGGGCCTCCTACTCTGGGGCCAACGTCCTGACTTTC; cdr3_aa: CASSGAERASYSGANVLTF
cdr3_length: 15; v_call: TRBV12-3/TRBV12-4; clone_size: -; d_call: -; j_call: TRBJ2-2; cdr3_nt: TGTGCCAGCAGCTCGACTGGGAAGAACACCGGGGAGCTGTTTTTT; cdr3_aa: CASSSTGKNTGELFF
cdr3_length: 14; v_call: TRBV4-3; clone_size: -; d_call: -; j_call: TRBJ2-1; cdr3_nt: TGCGCCAGCAGCCAAGTGGTTAGGGGGTATGAGCAGTTCTTC; cdr3_aa: CASSQVVRGYEQFF
cdr3_length: 15; v_call: TRBV18; clone_size: -; d_call: -; j_call: TRBJ2-5; cdr3_nt: TGTGCCAGCTCACCGGCCGGGGGACACGGGGAGACCCAGTACTTC; cdr3_aa: CASSPAGGHGETQYF
cdr3_length: 17; v_call: TRBV7-8; clone_size: -; d_call: -; j_call: TRBJ2-2; cdr3_nt: TGTGCCAGCAGCTCAGGTGGTACGAGCTCGTACACCGGGGAGCTGTTTTTT; cdr3_aa: CASSSGGTSSYTGELFF
cdr3_length: 14; v_call: TRBV5-1; clone_size: -; d_call: -; j_call: TRBJ2-7; cdr3_nt: TGCGCCAGCAGCTTCCAGGTTTCAACCTACGAGCAGTACTTC; cdr3_aa: CASSFQVSTYEQYF
cdr3_length: 14; v_call: TRBV5-1; clone_size: -; d_call: TRBD2; j_call: TRBJ2-5; cdr3_nt: TGCGCCAGCAGCTTGGAACCGGGACTAGGGGCCCAGTACTTC; cdr3_aa: CASSLEPGLGAQYF
cdr3_length: 15; v_call: TRBV28; clone_size: few; d_call: -; j_call: TRBJ1-4; cdr3_nt: TGTGCCAGCAGTCCCTGGGCCGCAACTAATGAAAAACTGTTTTTT; cdr3_aa: CASSPWAATNEKLFF
cdr3_length: 12; v_call: TRBV4-2; clone_size: many; d_call: -; j_call: TRBJ1-6; cdr3_nt: TGTGCCAGCAGCCAAGTGGGTTCACCCCTCCACTTT; cdr3_aa: CASSQVGSPLHF
cdr3_length: 15; v_call: TRBV5-1; clone_size: few; d_call: TRBD1; j_call: TRBJ1-2; cdr3_nt: TGCGCCAGCAGCCTCCGGGACAGGGGGGACTATGGCTACACCTTC; cdr3_aa: CASSLRDRGDYGYTF
cdr3_length: 15; v_call: TRBV3-1; clone_size: few; d_call: -; j_call: TRBJ1-1; cdr3_nt: TGTGCCAGCAGCCAAGCAGGGACGGGCAGCGCTGAAGCTTTCTTT; cdr3_aa: CASSQAGTGSAEAFF
cdr3_length: 16; v_call: TRBV6-1; clone_size: many; d_call: TRBD2; j_call: TRBJ2-5; cdr3_nt: TGTGCCAGCAGGCCCACTAGCGGGGGGCTCCAAGAGACCCAGTACTTC; cdr3_aa: CASRPTSGGLQETQYF
cdr3_length: 16; v_call: TRBV5-4; clone_size: -; d_call: TRBD2; j_call: TRBJ2-3; cdr3_nt: TGTGCCAGCAGCTCAGACCCTCCCGGGGGGGCAGATACGCAGTATTTT; cdr3_aa: CASSSDPPGGADTQYF
cdr3_length: 14; v_call: TRBV7-9; clone_size: few; d_call: -; j_call: TRBJ2-5; cdr3_nt: TGTGCCAGCAGCCCCGGAGGGTCTCGGGAGACCCAGTACTTC; cdr3_aa: CASSPGGSRETQYF
cdr3_length: 14; v_call: TRBV30; clone_size: -; d_call: -; j_call: TRBJ2-2; cdr3_nt: TGTGCCTATACCGGGAAATCGAACACCGGGGAGCTGTTTTTT; cdr3_aa: CAYTGKSNTGELFF
cdr3_length: 17; v_call: TRBV20-1; clone_size: few; d_call: TRBD1; j_call: TRBJ1-1; cdr3_nt: TGCAGTGCTCCTCAAGCCGGGACAGGGATTATGAACACTGAAGCTTTCTTT; cdr3_aa: CSAPQAGTGIMNTEAFF
cdr3_length: 16; v_call: TRBV9; clone_size: -; d_call: -; j_call: TRBJ2-3; cdr3_nt: TGTGCCAGCAGCGTACGGGGATTGCATAGCACAGATACGCAGTATTTT; cdr3_aa: CASSVRGLHSTDTQYF